The 30 T cell receptor beta chains in this list originate from one sample, sequenced in a study of tumor-infiltrating lymphocytes in primary liver carcinoma (dated by TCRdb to about 2017). Instrument on record: Illumina HiSeq 2500. TCRbeta-specific cDNA was reverse-transcribed from 500 ng total RNA using a constant-region primer and ProtoScript II reverse transcriptase. Construction of the TCRbeta libraries relied on three nested rounds of multiplex PCR, following a slightly modified ARM-PCR procedure. Each of the first two PCR rounds ran for about 9 cycles and used multiplex TRBV1-TRBV30 forward primers together with a Cbeta reverse primer. TCRdb reworked the public reads: Q25 trimming with fastp, MiXCR clone assembly, productive beta chains retained. Each CDR3 protein gets just one entry, which takes the most common genes and DNA from the rows behind it. The sample yields fewer than 400,000 distinct CDR3 sequences; 65% were counted once. Roughly 9% of the sample is taken by the ten largest.

TRIzol reagent was used to extract blood RNA from unsorted whole blood, while the DNeasy Blood & Tissue kit provided the germline DNA. Sequenced: peripheral blood. The receptors derive from a middle-aged man with primary liver carcinoma and hepatitis B virus infection.

In this sample, this clonotype turned up many times. The genes are TRBV4-2 and TRBJ1-2, with 9 bases aligning to TRBD1. J lost 7 bases, V lost 4 bases, and 10 bases had no gene match. The CDR3 has 15 residues. Germline CDR1 LGHNA, CDR2 YNFKEQ. DNA for the CDR3: TGTGCCAGCAGCCCCAACCAACAGGGGGCCAGTGGCTACACCTTC. Its translation is CASSPNQQGASGYTF.

Notes on this clonotype: Germline and junction disagree at one end, which may indicate a read error. V gene TRBV4-1 combines with J gene TRBJ1-2; TRBD1 aligns across 8 bases. Germline values: CDR1 MGHRA, CDR2 YSYEKL. The CDR3 runs to 17 residues. In DNA form, the CDR3 reads TGCGCCAGCAGCCAAGATCGTCAGGGGGCGCAGAACCATGGCCACACCTTC. Translation gives CASSQDRQGAQNHGHTF.

As concerns this clonotype: The conserved final phenylalanine or tryptophan is absent from the CDR3, which likely points to a read error. This chain uses TRBV7-8 with TRBJ1-1; 12 positions agree with TRBD1. The germline V gene has CDR1 SGHVS and CDR2 FQNEAQ. The CDR3 totals 16 residues. Trimming removed 5 bases from V and 4 bases from J; junction bases left unmatched: 8. The CDR3: CASSLGTGGRGTEAFI. CDR3 sequence (DNA): TGTGCCAGCAGCCTCGGGACAGGGGGCCGGGGCACTGAAGCTTTCATT.

In the case of this clonotype: It may be a read error: a sequence one base away is much more abundant. V and J are TRBV6-5 and TRBJ2-7; D gene uncertain. Germline V gives CDR1 MNHEY, CDR2 SVGAGI. This CDR3 comprises 13 residues. The DNA of the CDR3 is TGTGTCAGCAGTTACCGTCGCGGCTACGAGCAGTACTTC. Protein: CVSSYRRGYEQYF.

As concerns this clonotype: The junction and the germline gene differ at one end; a read error may be behind it. The genes are TRBV29-1 and TRBJ2-2; TRBD1 agrees at 8 bases. In germline, CDR1 is SQVTM, CDR2 ANQGSEA. The CDR3 totals 16 residues. The CDR3 DNA reads TGCAGCGTTCTGAGTCCAGGGGGCGCGAACACAGGGGAGCTGTTTTTT. It is translated as CSVLSPGGANTGELFF.

This clonotype was counted once. The germline gene is not matched at one end of the junction; a read error may be the cause. The CDR3 DNA follows: TGTGCCATCAGGGGGGACGGCTCTGGAAACACCACATATTTT. This encodes CAIRGDGSGNTTYF. The gene calls are TRBV10-3 and TRBJ1-3, with D possibly TRBD1 on 5 matching bases. The CDR3 extends over 14 amino acids. Germline V gene sequence: CDR1 ENHRY, CDR2 SYGVKD.

Note on this clonotype: This may arise from a read error, as a much more abundant clone is one base away. This sequence joins TRBV12-3 or TRBV12-4 and TRBJ2-2, with D perhaps matching TRBD1 (5 bases). Trimming removed 3 bases from V and 6 bases from J, with 14 bases in between. This CDR3 region has 15 residues. The DNA of the CDR3 is TGTGCCAGCAGTTTGAGGACATGGGCTGCCGGGGAGCTGTTTTTT. Amino acid sequence: CASSLRTWAAGELFF.

The chain uses TRBV5-1 and TRBJ2-3, with 7 bases matching TRBD2. CDR1 and CDR2 (germline): SGHRS, YFSETQ. The CDR3 has 16 amino acids. Trimming took 4 bases from V and 0 from J; bases not matched to a gene: 8. The CDR3 DNA is TGCGCCAGCAGCCCCTTTAGCGGGTGCAGCACAGATACGCAGTATTTT. The encoded protein is CASSPFSGCSTDTQYF.

This CDR3 is CASSFRGWNEQFF. The CDR3 nucleotides read TGTGCCAGCAGTTTCAGGGGGTGGAATGAGCAGTTCTTC. This chain links TRBV28 with TRBJ2-1, with 7 bases that match TRBD1. In germline, CDR1 is MDHEN, CDR2 SYDVKM. This CDR3 region has 13 residues. The trim removed 3 bases at V and 7 bases at J, leaving 3 bases unmatched.

This chain uses TRBV7-9 with TRBJ1-6, with TRBD1 matching 7 bases. Germline CDR1 is SEHNR and CDR2 is FQNEAQ (reference sequence). The V and J ends lost 2 bases and 9 bases, in that order; junction bases with no gene match: 4. This CDR3 is 14 amino acids long. CDR3 amino acids: CASSLTGDGSPLHF. DNA for the CDR3: TGTGCCAGCAGCTTAACAGGGGACGGTTCACCCCTCCACTTT.

Remarks on this clonotype: A read error is likely, as this CDR3 ends without the conserved phenylalanine or tryptophan. The chain recombines TRBV4-1 with TRBJ1-2; no reliable D call. The CDR3 contains 15 residues. Germline V CDR1 and CDR2: MGHRA, YSYEKL. DNA for the CDR3: TGCGCCAGCAGCCAAGATTTCGGACCCTTCTATGCCTACACCTCC. Residues: CASSQDFGPFYAYTS.

This clonotype was counted at least ten times. The rearrangement links TRBV29-1 to TRBJ2-2, with D tentatively TRBD1 (5 bases). Germline loops: CDR1 SQVTM, CDR2 ANQGSEA. This CDR3 comprises 11 residues. V lost 7 bases, J lost 7 bases, and 10 bases lay in between. As DNA, the CDR3 is TGCAGCGCCAAGGGGAACGGGGAGCTGTTTTTT. Residues: CSAKGNGELFF.

A word on this clonotype: This may come from a read error, since a much larger clone is one base off. The CDR3 protein is CASTILTGYSEQLF. The DNA of the CDR3 is TGTGCCAGCACGATCCTGACAGGCTACAGTGAGCAGTTATTC. The chain carries TRBV6-2 or TRBV6-3 and TRBJ2-1; a weak D match, TRBD1 (6 bases). The germline V gene encodes CDR1 MNHEY and CDR2 SVGEGT. The CDR3 totals 14 residues.

The chain couples TRBV7-9 to TRBJ2-3, with D hard to call. This CDR3 spans 16 amino acids. The V end lost 5 bases, the J end lost 2 bases, and 17 bases lay between the germline ends. Germline V gives CDR1 SEHNR, CDR2 FQNEAQ (reference sequence). In nucleotides, the CDR3 is TGTGCCAGCAGCCCTTCCATGGCTCCTTACACAGATACGCAGTATTTT. Translated, it gives CASSPSMAPYTDTQYF.

Of note for this clonotype: One junction end does not reproduce the germline sequence, and a read error may be involved. The V call is TRBV7-9, the J call TRBJ2-7; possibly TRBD1 for D (5 bases). There are 15 residues in the CDR3. CDR1 and CDR2 from the germline V gene are SEHNR and FQNEAQ (reference sequence). The CDR3 nucleotides are TGTGCCAGCAGCTCCACCATGACAGTATCCTGCGAGCAGTACTTC. It yields the protein CASSSTMTVSCEQYF.

V gene TRBV6-2 or TRBV6-3 combines with J gene TRBJ1-1, with D possibly being TRBD1 (6 bases). The CDR3 has 15 amino acids. The germline V and J ends were trimmed by 8 bases and 3 bases, with 19 bases remaining between them. CDR1 and CDR2 (germline): MNHEY, SVGEGT. CDR3 region: CASVFNWGQDTEAFF. The DNA of the CDR3 is TGTGCCAGCGTGTTCAACTGGGGGCAGGACACTGAAGCTTTCTTT.

This clonotype was seen repeatedly, ten times or more. The chain employs TRBV6-6 and TRBJ2-5, with D tentatively TRBD2 (6 bases). V was trimmed by 7 bases and J by 5 bases, leaving 23 bases between them. Germline loops: CDR1 MNHNY, CDR2 SVGAGI (reference sequence). The CDR3 consists of 16 residues. DNA for the CDR3: TGTGCCAGCATCGAACGGGGCGGGACCGGGAGTGAGACCCAGTACTTC. Its protein is CASIERGGTGSETQYF.

This clonotype was observed many times. This rearrangement joins TRBV29-1 to TRBJ2-5; TRBD1 or TRBD2 may be the D gene (5 bases each). The germline V and J ends were trimmed by 4 bases and 5 bases, with 8 bases remaining between them. The CDR3 covers 11 residues. In germline, CDR1 is SQVTM, CDR2 ANQGSEA. CDR3 amino acids: CSVVRGETQYF. The DNA for the CDR3 is TGCAGCGTTGTACGGGGCGAGACCCAGTACTTC. Full variable domain (remainder filled in from reference TRBV29-1 and TRBJ2-5): SAVISQKPSRDICQRGTSLTIQCQVDSQVTMMFWYRQQPGQSLTLIATANQGSEATYESGFVIDKFPISRPNLTFSTLTVSNMSPEDSSIYLCSVVRGETQYFGPGTRLLVL.

Concerning this clonotype: The conserved final phenylalanine or tryptophan is absent from the CDR3, which likely points to a read error. The chain recombines TRBV6-5 with TRBJ2-7; 9 positions match TRBD1. Germline V gene lookup returns CDR1 MNHEY and CDR2 SVGAGI. This CDR3 contains 14 residues. CDR3 bases: TGTGTCAGCAGAAAACCCGGGACAGGGTCCGAGCAGTACCTC. As protein: CVSRKPGTGSEQYL.

In its sample, this clonotype was seen many times. The gene calls are TRBV6-6 and TRBJ1-5; D call uncertain. Germline CDR1 and CDR2: MNHNY and SVGAGI (reference sequence). Trimming stripped 0 bases from V and 6 bases from J, with 6 bases between. CDR3 length: 13 amino acids. The CDR3, as DNA: TGTGCCAGCAGTTACTCCGGAACTCAGCCCCAGCATTTT. It codes for CASSYSGTQPQHF.

This chain links TRBV7-9 with TRBJ2-1; possible D gene TRBD1, 6 bases. The CDR3 loop spans 13 amino acids. Germline V CDR1 and CDR2: SEHNR, FQNEAQ (reference sequence). With 4 bases removed from V and 7 bases from J, the gap between germline ends came to 11 bases. CDR3 region: CASSSTTGNEQFF. DNA for the CDR3: TGTGCCAGCAGCTCGACAACAGGGAATGAGCAGTTCTTC.

Concerning this clonotype: This could be a read error, since a much larger clone is one nucleotide away. The rearrangement uses TRBV29-1 and TRBJ1-1, with 10 bases fitting TRBD1. Germline V lookup: CDR1 SQVTM, CDR2 ANQGSEA. CDR3 length: 13 amino acids. For the CDR3, the DNA is TGCAGCGCGACAGGGGGCTTGAATACTGTAGCTTTCTTT. Translating it yields CSATGGLNTVAFF. The full variable domain, completed using reference TRBV29-1 and TRBJ1-1, is SAVISQKPSRDICQRGTSLTIQCQVDSQVTMMFWYRQQPGQSLTLIATANQGSEATYESGFVIDKFPISRPNLTFSTLTVSNMSPEDSSIYLCSATGGLNTVAFFGQGTRLTVV.

This clonotype appeared a few times. V is TRBV6-5 and J is TRBJ2-3; 8 bases match TRBD2. This CDR3 comprises 16 residues. The V and J ends lost 6 bases and 0 bases, in that order; junction bases with no gene match: 8. Per the germline V gene, CDR1 is MNHEY and CDR2 is SVGAGI. CDR3 sequence: CASSPVLAASTDTQYF. Written as DNA, the CDR3 is TGTGCCAGCAGCCCGGTACTAGCGGCTAGCACAGATACGCAGTATTTT.

This clonotype came up a few times. At one end, the junction sequence differs from germline, possibly due to a read error. The rearrangement links TRBV11-2 to TRBJ2-1; D possibly corresponds to TRBD2 (6 bases). This CDR3 is built from 15 residues. The germline V gene encodes CDR1 SGHAT and CDR2 FQNNGV. The CDR3 reads CAGSPDGTPYNEQFF. In DNA form, the CDR3 reads TGTGCCGGCAGCCCAGATGGGACTCCCTATAATGAGCAGTTCTTC.

At least ten counts were recorded for this clonotype. The rearrangement uses TRBV29-1 and TRBJ1-3; a weak D match, TRBD1 (5 bases). From germline, CDR1 is SQVTM and CDR2 ANQGSEA. This CDR3 is 16 amino acids long. Trimming left V 2 bases short and J 0 bases short, with 14 bases between. The DNA for the CDR3 is TGCAGCGTTGAAACCCCACAGGACGTCTCTGGAAACACCATATATTTT. Translated: CSVETPQDVSGNTIYF.

The CDR3 sequence is CASSFGGVEQPQYF. The CDR3 nucleotides are TGTGCCAGCAGTTTCGGGGGAGTTGAACAGCCCCAGTATTTT. The chain recombines TRBV7-9 with TRBJ1-5; weak D call: TRBD2 (6 bases). The end of the DNA is better explained by TRBJ2-3, so the J call may be wrong. The CDR3 consists of 14 residues. The germline V gene encodes CDR1 SEHNR and CDR2 FQNEAQ (reference sequence).

The chain recombines TRBV5-1 with TRBJ2-6; no firm D call. Trimming left V 2 bases short and J 2 bases short, with 8 bases between. This CDR3 contains 15 residues. Germline V gene lookup returns CDR1 SGHRS and CDR2 YFSETQ. The CDR3 DNA reads as TGCGCCAGCAGCTTACACACTCCTGGGGCCAACGTCCTGACTTTC. This codes for CASSLHTPGANVLTF.

This chain connects TRBV5-5 to TRBJ1-5; D may be TRBD1 (5 bases). Looked up from germline, CDR1 is SGHKS and CDR2 is YYEKEE (reference sequence). The CDR3 has 15 residues. The ends were cut back, 2 bases at V and 3 bases at J, with 12 bases in the middle. CDR3 in amino acids: CASSFTGVNNQPQHF. The CDR3 region has the DNA TGTGCCAGCAGCTTCACAGGTGTTAACAATCAGCCCCAGCATTTT.

About this clonotype itself: A much larger clonotype is one base distant, so this may be a read error. V is TRBV6-2 or TRBV6-3 and J is TRBJ2-7; no definite D call. The germline V gene encodes CDR1 MNHEY and CDR2 SVGEGT. The CDR3 covers 14 residues. V lost 5 bases, J lost 0 bases, and 11 bases lay in between. The CDR3 here is CASSRFDNSYEQYF. The CDR3, as DNA: TGTGCCAGCAGTCGGTTTGACAACTCCTACGAGCAGTACTTC.

The chain uses TRBV11-3 and TRBJ2-3; D not resolved. The CDR3 consists of 12 residues. Germline CDR1 and CDR2: SGHNT and YENEEA. CDR3 in DNA: TGTGTCAACAGCTCAGCAGCAGATACGCAGTATTTT. Its translation: CVNSSAADTQYF.